This passage covers 23 T cell receptor beta chains from one sample sequenced in a study of blood T cell repertoires in COVID-19. TCRdb keeps only in-frame clones here, not all; method: immunoSEQ multiplex PCR. This sample has over 200,000 clones, with roughly 88% found just once. Source material: peripheral blood. The receptors were sampled from a woman under 40 with acute or convalescent COVID-19.

The chain is built from TRBV12-3 or TRBV12-4 and TRBJ2-7; D possibly corresponds to TRBD2 (5 bases). This CDR3 spans 13 amino acids. The V gene lost 6 bases and the J gene lost 9 bases, with 18 bases spanning the gap. The CDR3 sequence is CASRVSDGILQYF. The CDR3 nucleotides are TGTGCCAGCAGGGTTTCGGACGGGATCTTGCAGTACTTC.

J is TRBJ1-2 and V is TRBV9; 8 bases map to TRBD1. Trimming cost V 3 bases and J 4 bases; bases outside gene matches: 8. From germline, CDR1 is SGDLS and CDR2 YYNGEE. The CDR3 is made up of 15 amino acids. In DNA, the CDR3 is TGTGCCAGCAGCGCCATACCGGGACAGGTCTATGGCTACACCTTC. Amino acids: CASSAIPGQVYGYTF.

The chain recombines TRBV2 with TRBJ1-5, with D possibly being TRBD1 (6 bases). The germline V gene encodes CDR1 SNHLY and CDR2 FYNNEI. V shed 8 bases and J shed 1 base, with 15 bases lying between them. The CDR3 is 15 amino acids. CDR3 loop: CASGSWGLSNQPQHF. The CDR3 DNA is TGTGCCAGCGGGAGTTGGGGGCTCAGCAATCAGCCCCAGCATTTT.

V and J are TRBV20-1 and TRBJ2-1, with D perhaps TRBD2 (6 bases). V was shortened by 2 bases and J by 10 bases, with 9 bases between the two germline ends. The CDR3 extends over 11 amino acids. CDR1 and CDR2 from the germline V gene are DFQATT and SNEGSKA (reference sequence). The CDR3 protein is CSARIGGEQFF. The CDR3 DNA reads as TGCAGTGCTAGAATTGGGGGGGAGCAGTTCTTC.

The gene calls are TRBV7-2 and TRBJ1-5, with D tentatively TRBD1 (5 bases). The germline V gene has CDR1 SGHTA and CDR2 FQGNSA. Between the trimmed V and J ends, which lost 0 bases and 2 bases, there was a span of 8 bases. The CDR3 covers 15 residues. The CDR3 protein is CASSLAPTGNQPQHF. Here the CDR3 DNA reads TGTGCCAGCAGCTTAGCCCCGACAGGCAATCAGCCCCAGCATTTT.

This clone was seen a handful of times. This sequence joins TRBV13 and TRBJ2-5; 8 nucleotides match TRBD1. Germline V gene data show CDR1 as PRHDT and CDR2 as FYEKMQ (reference sequence). With V trimmed by 8 bases and J by 6 bases, 8 bases remained unmatched. CDR3 size: 13 residues. CDR3 nucleotide sequence: TGTGCCAGCCGGGAGCAGGGGGCTAAGACCCAGTACTTC. As protein: CASREQGAKTQYF.

The chain joins TRBV5-1 to TRBJ1-3; 10 bases are a match to TRBD1. V shed 4 bases, J shed 8 bases, and the junction held 6 bases outside the gene matches. The CDR3 length is 14 residues. Germline-derived CDR1 and CDR2 are SGHRS and YFSETQ. CDR3 coding DNA: TGCGCCAGCAGCCGGGACAGGGGTAGGCACACCATATATTTT. Translating it yields CASSRDRGRHTIYF.

The chain employs TRBV7-9 and TRBJ2-7, with D possibly being TRBD2 (5 bases). Per germline, CDR1 SEHNR and CDR2 FQNEAQ (reference sequence). This CDR3 contains 12 residues. V was cut by 5 bases and J by 4 bases, with 9 bases left in between. DNA for the CDR3: TGTGCCAGCAGCGGGAGTGGGTACGAGCAGTACTTC. Amino acids: CASSGSGYEQYF.

The table lists this clone with a few counts. This chain connects TRBV25-1 to TRBJ2-5; no definite D call. The CDR3 covers 16 residues. Trimming removed 4 bases at V and 1 base at J, with 16 bases between. Looked up from germline, CDR1 is MGHDK and CDR2 is SYGVNS. The CDR3 reads CASSGTSLKFQETQYF. The CDR3 nucleotides read TGTGCCAGCAGTGGTACTTCCCTCAAGTTCCAAGAGACCCAGTACTTC.

This clone was detected only a few times. The chain carries TRBV30 and TRBJ2-1; 14 bases match TRBD2. Germline V lookup: CDR1 GTSNPN, CDR2 SVGIG (reference sequence). Trimming removed 2 bases from V and 6 bases from J; junction bases left unmatched: 3. This CDR3 is 15 amino acids long. CDR3 amino acids: CAWSIGTSGSNEQFF. The CDR3 DNA reads TGTGCCTGGAGTATTGGGACTAGCGGGAGCAATGAGCAGTTCTTC.

The chain uses TRBV5-1 and TRBJ2-7, with 11 bases fitting TRBD1. The V gene end was trimmed by 3 bases and the J gene end by 4 bases; junction bases not matched to a gene: 6. The CDR3 totals 15 residues. CDR1 SGHRS and CDR2 YFSETQ come from the germline V gene. The CDR3 DNA follows: TGCGCCAGCAGCTCGGGACAGGGGGGGTTATACGAGCAGTACTTC. This sequence encodes CASSSGQGGLYEQYF.

The genes are TRBV9 and TRBJ2-2; D gene uncertain. Deletions cut 4 bases from V and 3 bases from J, with 13 bases between. The CDR3 covers 15 residues. Germline V gene data show CDR1 as SGDLS and CDR2 as YYNGEE. The CDR3 sequence: CASSSRRLDTGELFF. Here the CDR3 DNA reads TGTGCCAGCAGCTCCCGCCGGTTGGACACCGGGGAGCTGTTTTTT.

The V call is TRBV9, the J call TRBJ2-1; 10 bases match TRBD2. Germline lookup yields CDR1 SGDLS and CDR2 YYNGEE. This CDR3 comprises 18 residues. J gave up 5 bases and V 1 base, and 12 bases lay outside the gene matches. This CDR3 reads CASSVYVVAGGSNNEQFF. In DNA, the CDR3 is TGTGCCAGCAGCGTATACGTAGTAGCGGGAGGCTCAAACAATGAGCAGTTCTTC.

This clone was found a few times. The chain joins TRBV2 to TRBJ2-7; D uncertain. This CDR3 is built from 11 residues. Germline CDR1 and CDR2: SNHLY and FYNNEI. Deletions cut 3 bases from V and 7 bases from J, with 7 bases between. CDR3: CASSERREQYF. DNA of the CDR3: TGTGCCAGCAGTGAGAGGCGGGAGCAGTACTTC. The full variable domain, in which reference TRBV2 and TRBJ2-7 provide the parts outside the CDR3, is EPEVTQTPSHQVTQMGQEVILRCVPISNHLYFYWYRQILGQKVEFLVSFYNNEISEKSEIFDDQFSVERPDGSNFTLKIRSTKLEDSAMYFCASSERREQYFGPGTRLTVT.

This clone was observed a handful of times. The chain combines TRBV7-7 with TRBJ2-2; a possible D gene is TRBD2 (6 bases). Germline CDR1 is SSHAT and CDR2 is FNYEAQ (reference sequence). This CDR3 is 15 amino acids long. Trimming left V 5 bases short and J 4 bases short, with 14 bases between. The CDR3, as DNA: TGTGCCAGCAGCCCCCTGACGGGAGTCACCGGGGAGCTGTTTTTT. As protein: CASSPLTGVTGELFF.

This clone occurred a few times. The chain carries TRBV3-1 (or the pseudogene TRBV3-2) and TRBJ2-3; D unclear. This CDR3 is built from 15 residues. The V end lost 0 bases, the J end lost 1 base, and 8 bases lay between the germline ends. Germline loops: CDR1 LGHDT, CDR2 YNNKEL (reference sequence). The DNA of the CDR3 is TGTGCCAGCAGCCAAGATCGAGAGGGCACAGATACGCAGTATTTT. This codes for CASSQDREGTDTQYF.

The chain joins TRBV6-4 to TRBJ2-7; D is unclear. V was clipped by 2 bases and J by 3 bases, with 17 bases between them. CDR1 and CDR2 (germline): MRHNA, SNTAGT. The CDR3 runs 16 residues. CDR3 nucleotides: TGTGCCAGCAGTGACATCGTATTCACAGCATGCTACGAGCAGTACTTC. Its protein is CASSDIVFTACYEQYF.

The chain links TRBV7-2 to TRBJ1-1, with D possibly being TRBD1 (6 bases). CDR1 and CDR2 (germline): SGHTA, FQGNSA. The CDR3 runs to 14 residues. Trimming took 5 bases from V and 7 from J, leaving 17 bases between them. CDR3 amino acids: CASSPDRSTLEAFF. The CDR3 nucleotides are TGTGCCAGCAGCCCCGACAGGTCTACCCTTGAAGCTTTCTTT.

The V call is TRBV27, the J call TRBJ2-7; TRBD2 matches at 10 bases. The CDR3 has 14 residues. V was pared by 7 bases and J by 4 bases, with 7 bases of the junction left unmatched. In germline, CDR1 is MNHEY, CDR2 SMNVEV (reference sequence). The CDR3: CASNPLAGEYEQYF. The CDR3 bases are TGTGCCAGCAACCCCCTAGCGGGAGAGTACGAGCAGTACTTC.

The chain joins TRBV7-2 to TRBJ2-7; D is unresolved. Germline-derived CDR1 and CDR2 are SGHTA and FQGNSA. Trimming shortened V by 1 base and J by 5 bases, and 12 bases separated the two germline ends. The CDR3 is made up of 14 amino acids. CDR3 DNA: TGTGCCAGCAGCTTAGAACTCCCCCAGGACGAGCAGTACTTC. Amino acids: CASSLELPQDEQYF.

This sequence joins TRBV12-3 or TRBV12-4 and TRBJ1-5; D may be TRBD1 (5 bases). V was pared by 10 bases and J by 11 bases, with 18 bases between. The CDR3 covers 12 residues. The CDR3 sequence is CATGRTMLAQHF. For the CDR3, the DNA is TGTGCCACCGGACGGACAATGTTAGCCCAGCATTTT.

The V call is TRBV3-1 (or the pseudogene TRBV3-2), the J call TRBJ2-7, with 8 bases aligning to TRBD2. This CDR3 is 16 amino acids long. Germline V gene sequence: CDR1 LGHDT, CDR2 YNNKEL (reference sequence). J lost 2 bases, V lost 4 bases, and 10 bases had no gene match. In DNA form, the CDR3 reads TGTGCCAGCAGCCTTTTTGGGGGTAGCGGGACCTACGAGCAGTACTTC. Its translation is CASSLFGGSGTYEQYF.

This clone has a handful of counts. This chain uses TRBV10-1 with TRBJ1-4, with a weak D call TRBD1 (6 bases). Trimming cost V 3 bases and J 5 bases, with 10 bases left between them. CDR1 WNHNN and CDR2 SYGVQD come from the germline V gene (reference sequence). The CDR3 is 14 amino acids. CDR3 sequence (DNA): TGCGCCAGCAGTGACGGGACAAGGAATGAAAAACTGTTTTTT. Translating gives CASSDGTRNEKLFF.